This TCR beta chain was sequenced for a study of cytomegalovirus exposure and HLA in healthy donors. With 5 bases removed from V and 5 bases from J, the gap between germline ends came to 15 bases. The CDR3 loop spans 15 amino acids. Germline CDR1 is MNHEY and CDR2 is SVGAGI. PCR was performed using 60 Vbeta and 13 Jbeta primers. The data were produced by immunoSEQ multiplex PCR, yet TCRdb's version contains in-frame clones alone and is incomplete. Counted here are under 200,000 clones, 75% to 90% occurring once; the ten biggest clones make up 0.96%. The chain uses TRBV6-5 and TRBJ1-4; D is perhaps TRBD1 (5 bases). Sample: PBMCs. The clonotype originates from a girl aged 2-10 years in good health and CMV-seropositive. The DNA of the CDR3 is TGTGCCAGCAGTGCCTCGGGGGGTTCCAATGAAAAACTGTTTTTT. This translates into CASSASGGSNEKLFF.